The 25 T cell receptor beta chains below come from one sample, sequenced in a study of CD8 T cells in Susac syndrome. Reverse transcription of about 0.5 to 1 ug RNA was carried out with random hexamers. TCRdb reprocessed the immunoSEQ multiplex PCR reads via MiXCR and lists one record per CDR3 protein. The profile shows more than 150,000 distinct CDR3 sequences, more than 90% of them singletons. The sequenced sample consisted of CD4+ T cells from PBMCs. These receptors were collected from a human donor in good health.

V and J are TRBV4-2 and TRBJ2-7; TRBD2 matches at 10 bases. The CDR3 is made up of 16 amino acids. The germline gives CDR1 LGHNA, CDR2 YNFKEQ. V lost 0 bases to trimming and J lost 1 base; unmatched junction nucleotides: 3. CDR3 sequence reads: CASSQDPSGGSYEQYF. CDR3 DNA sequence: TGTGCCAGCAGCCAAGACCCTAGCGGGGGTTCCTACGAGCAGTACTTC.

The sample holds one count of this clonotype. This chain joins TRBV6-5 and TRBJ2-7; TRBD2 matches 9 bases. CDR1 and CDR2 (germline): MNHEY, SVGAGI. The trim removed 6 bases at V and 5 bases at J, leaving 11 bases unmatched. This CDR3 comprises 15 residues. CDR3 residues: CASSDASGGLHEQYF. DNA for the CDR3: TGTGCCAGCAGCGACGCGAGCGGGGGGCTCCACGAGCAGTACTTC.

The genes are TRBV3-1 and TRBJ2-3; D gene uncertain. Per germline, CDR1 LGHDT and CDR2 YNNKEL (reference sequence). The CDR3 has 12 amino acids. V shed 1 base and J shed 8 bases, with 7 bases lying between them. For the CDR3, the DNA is TGTGCCAGCAGCCAAGTCCCGGGTACGCAGTATTTT. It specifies CASSQVPGTQYF.

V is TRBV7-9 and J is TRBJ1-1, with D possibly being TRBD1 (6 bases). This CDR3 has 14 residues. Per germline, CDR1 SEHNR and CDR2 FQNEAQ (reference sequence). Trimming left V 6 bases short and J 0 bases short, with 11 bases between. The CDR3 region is CASRRQEMNTEAFF. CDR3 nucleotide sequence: TGTGCCAGCAGACGACAGGAGATGAACACTGAAGCTTTCTTT.

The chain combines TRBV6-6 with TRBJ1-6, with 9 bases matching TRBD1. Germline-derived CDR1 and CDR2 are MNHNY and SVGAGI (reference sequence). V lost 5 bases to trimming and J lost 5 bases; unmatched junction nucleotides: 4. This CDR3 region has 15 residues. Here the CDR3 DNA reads TGTGCCAGCAGTAAAGACAGGGGGAATAATTCACCCCTCCACTTT. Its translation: CASSKDRGNNSPLHF.

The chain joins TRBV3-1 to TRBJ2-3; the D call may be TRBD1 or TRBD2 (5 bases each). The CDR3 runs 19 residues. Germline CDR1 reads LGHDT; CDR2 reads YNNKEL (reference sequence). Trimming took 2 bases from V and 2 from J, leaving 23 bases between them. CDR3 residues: CASSQPSLGTVTHTDTQYF. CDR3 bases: TGTGCCAGCAGCCAACCCTCTTTGGGGACGGTGACCCACACAGATACGCAGTATTTT.

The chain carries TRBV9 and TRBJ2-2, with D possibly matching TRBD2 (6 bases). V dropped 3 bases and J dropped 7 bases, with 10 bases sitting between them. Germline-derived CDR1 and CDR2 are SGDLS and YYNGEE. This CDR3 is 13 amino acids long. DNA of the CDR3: TGTGCCAGCAGCGACCCGCGGGGCGGGGAGCTGTTTTTT. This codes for CASSDPRGGELFF.

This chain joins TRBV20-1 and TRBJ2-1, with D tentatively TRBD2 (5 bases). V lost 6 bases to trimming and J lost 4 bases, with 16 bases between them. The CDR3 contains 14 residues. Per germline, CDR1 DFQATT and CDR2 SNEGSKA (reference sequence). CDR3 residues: CSAATNAGYNEQFF. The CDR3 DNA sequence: TGCAGTGCCGCCACTAATGCGGGTTACAATGAGCAGTTCTTC.

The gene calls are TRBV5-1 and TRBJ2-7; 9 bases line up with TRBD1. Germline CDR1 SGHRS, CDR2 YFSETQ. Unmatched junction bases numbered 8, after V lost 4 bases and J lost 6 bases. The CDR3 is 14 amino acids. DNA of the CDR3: TGCGCCAGCAGCCGGGACAGGGACTTGAGCGAGCAGTACTTC. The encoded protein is CASSRDRDLSEQYF.

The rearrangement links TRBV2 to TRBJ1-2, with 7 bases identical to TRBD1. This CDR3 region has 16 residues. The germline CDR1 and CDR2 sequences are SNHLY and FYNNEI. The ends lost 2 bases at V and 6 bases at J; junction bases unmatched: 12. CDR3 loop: CASSESRGQWTNGYTF. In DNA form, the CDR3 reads TGTGCCAGCAGTGAATCGCGGGGACAGTGGACCAATGGCTACACCTTC.

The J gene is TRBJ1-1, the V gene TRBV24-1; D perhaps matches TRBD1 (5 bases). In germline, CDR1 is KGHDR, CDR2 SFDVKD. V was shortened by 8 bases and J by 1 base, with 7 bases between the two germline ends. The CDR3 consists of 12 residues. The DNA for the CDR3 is TGTGCCACCATGGGGGGGAACACTGAAGCTTTCTTT. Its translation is CATMGGNTEAFF.

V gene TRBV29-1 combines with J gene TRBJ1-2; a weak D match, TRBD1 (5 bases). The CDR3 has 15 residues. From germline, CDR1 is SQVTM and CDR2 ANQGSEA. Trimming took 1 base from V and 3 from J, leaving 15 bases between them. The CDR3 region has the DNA TGCAGCGTTGAAGGCGCCCGGGGCGCTGACTATGGCTACACCTTC. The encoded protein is CSVEGARGADYGYTF. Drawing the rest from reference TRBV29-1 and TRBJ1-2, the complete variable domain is SAVISQKPSRDICQRGTSLTIQCQVDSQVTMMFWYRQQPGQSLTLIATANQGSEATYESGFVIDKFPISRPNLTFSTLTVSNMSPEDSSIYLCSVEGARGADYGYTFGSGTRLTVV.

The CDR3 coding sequence is TGCAGCGTTGAAGGGCAGTATAACACCGGGGAGCTGTTTTTT. Amino acid sequence: CSVEGQYNTGELFF. The chain employs TRBV29-1 and TRBJ2-2; D is ambiguous. V lost 1 base, J lost 2 bases, and 8 bases lay in between. The germline gives CDR1 SQVTM, CDR2 ANQGSEA. There are 14 residues in the CDR3.

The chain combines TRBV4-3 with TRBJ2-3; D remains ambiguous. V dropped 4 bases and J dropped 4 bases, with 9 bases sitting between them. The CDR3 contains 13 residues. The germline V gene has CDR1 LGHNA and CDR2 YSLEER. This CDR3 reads CASSLPGSDTQYF. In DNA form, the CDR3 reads TGCGCCAGCAGCCTCCCTGGGTCAGATACGCAGTATTTT.

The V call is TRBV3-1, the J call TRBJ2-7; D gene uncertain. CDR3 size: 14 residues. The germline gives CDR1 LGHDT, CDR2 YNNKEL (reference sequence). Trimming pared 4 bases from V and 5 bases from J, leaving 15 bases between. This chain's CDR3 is CASSPGVRWDEQYF. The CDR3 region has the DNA TGTGCCAGCAGCCCCGGTGTTCGATGGGACGAGCAGTACTTC.

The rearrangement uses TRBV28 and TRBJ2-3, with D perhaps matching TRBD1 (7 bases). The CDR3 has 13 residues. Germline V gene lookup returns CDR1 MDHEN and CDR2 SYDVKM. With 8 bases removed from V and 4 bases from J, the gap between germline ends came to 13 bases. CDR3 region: CASEEGAADTQYF. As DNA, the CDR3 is TGTGCCAGCGAGGAGGGGGCTGCAGATACGCAGTATTTT.

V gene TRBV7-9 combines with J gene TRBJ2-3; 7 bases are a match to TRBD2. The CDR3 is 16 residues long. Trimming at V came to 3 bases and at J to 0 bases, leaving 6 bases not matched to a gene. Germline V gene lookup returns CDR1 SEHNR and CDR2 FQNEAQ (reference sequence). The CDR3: CASSLIPSGSTDTQYF. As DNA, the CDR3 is TGTGCCAGCAGCTTGATACCTAGCGGTAGCACAGATACGCAGTATTTT.

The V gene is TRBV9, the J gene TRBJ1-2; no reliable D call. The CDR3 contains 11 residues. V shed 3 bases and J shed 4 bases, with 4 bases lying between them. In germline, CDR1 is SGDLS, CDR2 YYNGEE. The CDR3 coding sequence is TGTGCCAGCAGCGCGTCCTATGGCTACACCTTC. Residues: CASSASYGYTF.

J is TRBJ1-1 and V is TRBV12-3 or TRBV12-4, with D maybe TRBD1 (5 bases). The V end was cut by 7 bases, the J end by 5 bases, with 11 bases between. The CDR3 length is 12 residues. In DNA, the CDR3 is TGTGCCAGCAACCTGGAGGGGACTGAAGCTTTCTTT. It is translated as CASNLEGTEAFF.

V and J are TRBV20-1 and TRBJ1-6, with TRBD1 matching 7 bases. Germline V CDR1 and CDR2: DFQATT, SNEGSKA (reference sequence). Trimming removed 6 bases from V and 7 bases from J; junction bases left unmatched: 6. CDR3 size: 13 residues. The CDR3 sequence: CSAQGTANSPLHF. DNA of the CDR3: TGCAGTGCCCAAGGGACAGCGAATTCACCCCTCCACTTT.

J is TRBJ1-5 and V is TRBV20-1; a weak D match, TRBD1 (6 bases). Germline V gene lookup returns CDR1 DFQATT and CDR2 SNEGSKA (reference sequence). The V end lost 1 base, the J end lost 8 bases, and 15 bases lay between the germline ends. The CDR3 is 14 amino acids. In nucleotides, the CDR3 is TGCAGTGCTAGAGGCTTAACAGGGACGGAGCCCCAGCATTTT. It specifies CSARGLTGTEPQHF.

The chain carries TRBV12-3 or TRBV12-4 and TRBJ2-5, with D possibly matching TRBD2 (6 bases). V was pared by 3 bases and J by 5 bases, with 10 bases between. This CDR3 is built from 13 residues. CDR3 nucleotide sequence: TGTGCCAGCAGTTTGGGGGGTAGTGAGACCCAGTACTTC. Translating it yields CASSLGGSETQYF.

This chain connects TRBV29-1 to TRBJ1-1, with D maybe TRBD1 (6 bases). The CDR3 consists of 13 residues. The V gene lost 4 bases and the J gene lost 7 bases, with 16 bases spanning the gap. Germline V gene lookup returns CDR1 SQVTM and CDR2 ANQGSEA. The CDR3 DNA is TGCAGCGTTGGGGGGGCTCTGAGTGGTGAAGCTTTCTTT. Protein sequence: CSVGGALSGEAFF. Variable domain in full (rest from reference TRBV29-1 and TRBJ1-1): SAVISQKPSRDICQRGTSLTIQCQVDSQVTMMFWYRQQPGQSLTLIATANQGSEATYESGFVIDKFPISRPNLTFSTLTVSNMSPEDSSIYLCSVGGALSGEAFFGQGTRLTVV.

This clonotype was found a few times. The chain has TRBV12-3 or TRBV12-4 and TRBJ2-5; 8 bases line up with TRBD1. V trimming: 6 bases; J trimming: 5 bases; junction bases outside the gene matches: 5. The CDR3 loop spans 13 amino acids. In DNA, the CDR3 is TGTGCCAGCAGGCCGACAGGGGTCGAGACCCAGTACTTC. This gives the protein CASRPTGVETQYF.

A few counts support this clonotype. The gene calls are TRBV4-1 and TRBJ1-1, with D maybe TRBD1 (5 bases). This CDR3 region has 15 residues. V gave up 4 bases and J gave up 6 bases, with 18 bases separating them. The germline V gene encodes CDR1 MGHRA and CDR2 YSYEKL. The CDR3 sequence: CASSRRLGVEAEAFF. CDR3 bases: TGCGCCAGCAGCCGCCGGTTAGGGGTTGAGGCTGAAGCTTTCTTT.